Presented here are 14 T cell receptor beta chains from one specimen sequenced in a study of beta chain features in type 1 diabetes. All of the isolated RNA was reverse transcribed, so expressed TCRB transcripts were sequenced. The repertoire was sequenced with immunoSEQ multiplex PCR; TCRdb's copy has only in-frame clones and lacks some. The sample lists under 900,000 clones; roughly 15% were seen once. The sequenced material came from naive CD4+ T cells from blood. The receptors were gathered from a woman between 18 and 29 years old in good health.

This clone showed up just a few times. The chain is built from TRBV29-1 and TRBJ2-1; tentative D call: TRBD1 (9 bases). Germline V CDR1 and CDR2: SQVTM, ANQGSEA. Trimming left V 6 bases short and J 2 bases short, with 17 bases between. The CDR3 loop spans 15 amino acids. Here the CDR3 DNA reads TGCAGCGTCGGGGGGGGACAGGGTACCTACAATGAGCAGTTCTTC. It yields the protein CSVGGGQGTYNEQFF.

This clone was seen a handful of times. The chain joins TRBV7-6 to TRBJ2-7; perhaps TRBD1 as D (5 bases). The V gene's germline CDR1 is SGHVS and CDR2 FNYEAQ. CDR3 size: 13 residues. V shed 5 bases and J shed 6 bases, with 14 bases lying between them. CDR3 coding DNA: TGTGCCAGCAGCCAAGGCAGGGTAGGCGAGCAGTACTTC. Translated: CASSQGRVGEQYF.

The J gene is TRBJ2-7, the V gene TRBV4-2, with TRBD1 identical over 7 bases. Germline CDR1 and CDR2: LGHNA and YNFKEQ. This CDR3 contains 13 residues. Germline trimming cut 4 bases from V and 2 bases from J; bases unmatched to any gene: 2. CDR3 sequence reads: CASSRDRAYEQYF. For the CDR3, the DNA is TGTGCCAGCAGCCGGGACAGAGCCTACGAGCAGTACTTC.

The chain combines TRBV15 with TRBJ1-5; D not resolved. CDR1 LNHNV and CDR2 YYDKDF come from the germline V gene (reference sequence). The CDR3 is 16 amino acids. Trimming took off 3 bases at V and 4 bases at J, with 16 bases between the two ends. Here the CDR3 reads CATSRVGAGLNQPQHF. CDR3 nucleotide sequence: TGTGCCACCAGCAGGGTCGGCGCAGGACTAAATCAGCCCCAGCATTTT.

The chain has TRBV4-2 and TRBJ2-1; 8 positions agree with TRBD2. The CDR3 totals 18 residues. CDR1 LGHNA and CDR2 YNFKEQ come from the germline V gene. V shed 2 bases, J shed 8 bases, and the junction held 17 bases outside the gene matches. CDR3 nucleotide sequence: TGTGCCAGCAGCCAAAGTAGGAGGTGGAGCGGGAGCGGCTATGAGCAGTTCTTC. It codes for CASSQSRRWSGSGYEQFF.

This clone showed up just a few times. This chain connects TRBV5-1 to TRBJ2-7, with D possibly TRBD2 on 6 matching bases. V was cut by 4 bases and J by 1 base, with 15 bases left in between. This CDR3 region has 15 residues. Germline V lookup: CDR1 SGHRS, CDR2 YFSETQ. The CDR3 spells CASSPGSGGSYEQYF. The CDR3 nucleotides read TGCGCCAGCAGCCCCGGGTCCGGGGGATCCTACGAGCAGTACTTC.

V gene TRBV4-2 combines with J gene TRBJ2-1, with 8 positions matching TRBD2. The CDR3 loop spans 16 amino acids. J was trimmed by 5 bases and V by 0 bases; bases with no gene match: 6. Looked up from germline, CDR1 is LGHNA and CDR2 is YNFKEQ. CDR3 sequence reads: CASSQDSGTRNNEQFF. The CDR3 DNA sequence: TGTGCCAGCAGCCAAGACTCCGGGACTAGGAACAATGAGCAGTTCTTC.

The sample holds a few counts of this clone. This sequence joins TRBV23-1 and TRBJ2-7; D might be TRBD2 (5 bases). TRBV23-1 is assigned to the ORF class and has an uncertain function. The CDR3 is made up of 17 amino acids. V dropped 4 bases and J dropped 1 base, with 20 bases sitting between them. The CDR3 DNA is TGCGCCAGCAGTCCCCGGGGAGAGCTCGGTTGTTCCTACGAGCAGTACTTC. Protein product: CASSPRGELGCSYEQYF.

In this sample, this clone turned up once. V gene TRBV7-9 combines with J gene TRBJ2-1; TRBD2 matches at 10 bases. Germline-derived CDR1 and CDR2 are SEHNR and FQNEAQ (reference sequence). The V gene end was trimmed by 2 bases and the J gene end by 1 base; junction bases not matched to a gene: 11. The CDR3 totals 19 residues. Written as DNA, the CDR3 is TGTGCCAGCAGCTTACCAAGGACTAGCGGTAAGGGATCCTACAATGAGCAGTTCTTC. Protein sequence: CASSLPRTSGKGSYNEQFF.

This clone was seen only a few times. This chain links TRBV28 with TRBJ2-2; no reliable D call. This CDR3 has 16 amino acids. Trimming removed 0 bases from V and 0 bases from J, with 8 bases in between. The germline V gene encodes CDR1 MDHEN and CDR2 SYDVKM. The CDR3 spells CASSLWRSPNTGELFF. The CDR3 nucleotides are TGTGCCAGCAGTTTATGGCGGTCTCCGAACACCGGGGAGCTGTTTTTT.

The chain uses TRBV28 and TRBJ2-4; a possible D gene is TRBD1 (6 bases). Germline CDR1 MDHEN, CDR2 SYDVKM. V was cut by 3 bases and J by 7 bases, with 13 bases left in between. CDR3 size: 14 residues. CDR3 nucleotides: TGTGCCAGCAGTTTCCCAGGGGTTATGAACATTCAGTACTTC. It yields the protein CASSFPGVMNIQYF. Full variable domain (remainder filled in from reference TRBV28 and TRBJ2-4): DVKVTQSSRYLVKRTGEKVFLECVQDMDHENMFWYRQDPGLGLRLIYFSYDVKMKEKGDIPEGYSVSREKKERFSLILESASTNQTSMYLCASSFPGVMNIQYFGAGTRLSVL.

CDR3: CASSQRGSGNQPQHF. The CDR3 nucleotides read TGTGCCAGCAGCCAGCGGGGGTCGGGCAATCAGCCCCAGCATTTT. The chain employs TRBV16 and TRBJ1-5; D is perhaps TRBD1 (5 bases). Trimming stripped 3 bases from V and 2 bases from J, with 11 bases between. Per the germline V gene, CDR1 is KGHSY and CDR2 is FQNENV. The CDR3 sequence is 15 residues long.

Only a few counts were recorded for this clone. The chain has TRBV29-1 and TRBJ2-3; D might be TRBD2 (6 bases). The germline V gene has CDR1 SQVTM and CDR2 ANQGSEA. Trimming shortened V by 8 bases and J by 0 bases, and 12 bases separated the two germline ends. CDR3 length: 13 residues. The CDR3 nucleotides read TGCAGCATGAGTAGCGGTAGCACAGATACGCAGTATTTT. It yields the protein CSMSSGSTDTQYF.

A few counts support this clone. Within the sample, other DNA sequences also encode this same CDR3. The chain links TRBV5-1 to TRBJ2-5; the D gene is possibly TRBD1 (6 bases). In germline, CDR1 is SGHRS, CDR2 YFSETQ. Trimming pared 4 bases from V and 5 bases from J, leaving 15 bases between. This CDR3 is built from 14 residues. CDR3 sequence (DNA): TGCGCCAGCAGCCCAGGACAGCGTGGGGAGACCCAGTACTTC. Protein sequence: CASSPGQRGETQYF.